Included here is one TCR beta chain sequence, with context. Antigen specificity is unknown. This sample was taken from a study of cytomegalovirus exposure and HLA in healthy donors. CDR1 and CDR2 (germline): SGHNT, YYREEE (reference sequence). The CDR3 is 14 residues long. Trimming removed 0 bases at V and 2 bases at J, with 8 bases between. The PCR ran on 60 Vbeta and 13 Jbeta primers. The data were produced by immunoSEQ multiplex PCR, yet TCRdb's version contains in-frame clones alone and is incomplete. This repertoire comprises about 160,000 clones; its ten largest clones make up around 1.4%. Points from the study as a whole: The authors later found TCR association rates varying by HLA locus, with DRB1 most and HLA-C fewest.

The sequencing input was PBMCs. This TCR was sampled from a woman in her sixties or seventies in good health and CMV-seronegative. The gene calls are TRBV5-4 and TRBJ1-1; D remains unclear. The CDR3 DNA follows: TGTGCCAGCAGCTTGGGGCAGGCTAACACTGAAGCTTTCTTT. Protein sequence: CASSLGQANTEAFF.